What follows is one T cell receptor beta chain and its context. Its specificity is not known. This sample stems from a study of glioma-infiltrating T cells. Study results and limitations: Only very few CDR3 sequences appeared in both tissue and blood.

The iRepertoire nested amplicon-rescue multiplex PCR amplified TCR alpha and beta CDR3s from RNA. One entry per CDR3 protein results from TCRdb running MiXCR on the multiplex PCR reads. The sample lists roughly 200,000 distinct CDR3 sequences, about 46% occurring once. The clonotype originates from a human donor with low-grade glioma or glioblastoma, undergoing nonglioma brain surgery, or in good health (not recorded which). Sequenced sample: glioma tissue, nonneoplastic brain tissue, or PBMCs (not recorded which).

The CDR3 region has the DNA TGTGCCAGCAGACATAGGGAGTCACCCCTCCACTTT. This translates into CASRHRESPLHF. This chain uses TRBV12-3 or TRBV12-4 with TRBJ1-6; D ambiguous. Trimming removed 6 bases from V and 10 bases from J, with 10 bases in between. The CDR3 length is 12 residues.